The present TCR beta chain was sequenced within a study of shared clonotypes between healthy human individuals. Findings of the study overall: Larger estimated richness was generally seen in naive subsets than in memory subsets. Across a few donors, naive CD4 shared roughly 5%, naive CD8 more than 3%, memory CD4 roughly 2.1%, memory CD8 around 0.42%.

A remark on this clone: Its antigen is currently unknown.

Deep-level settings were used for running the assay. Data came from immunoSEQ multiplex PCR; TCRdb stores just in-frame clones and leaves some out. The data contain roughly 1 million clones, approximately 72% of them singletons. The sequenced sample consisted of memory CD4+ T cells sorted from blood. Specified subset: CD45RA-negative fraction. The receptor's source is a young man in good health.

The DNA of the CDR3 is TGTGCCAGCAGCGAAACGGACACTCCCGGGACTGAAGCTTTCTTT. Amino acid sequence: CASSETDTPGTEAFF. The chain has TRBV9 and TRBJ1-1, with D possibly TRBD1 on 5 matching bases. V was pared by 3 bases and J by 5 bases, with 17 bases between. Germline V gene lookup returns CDR1 SGDLS and CDR2 YYNGEE. This CDR3 region has 15 residues.